This is a list of T cell receptor beta chains from one sample in a study of vaccination effects on CD4 cells after COVID-19. Produced via immunoSEQ multiplex PCR; TCRdb's table is partial and in-frame only. This sample has some 68,000 clones, with 81% found just once. No cognate antigen is known for these TCRs. Material: CD4+ T cells from PBMCs cultured with HCoV-229E spike peptides, obtained after COVID-19 vaccination. The receptors here all came from a human donor who received a COVID-19 vaccine. Each CDR3 is given with its conserved first and last residue. A D gene is named only where the DNA matches it firmly. Rows give clone size only sometimes, using once, few, many, or a class for an expanded clone.

abundance	v_gene	d_gene	j_gene	CDR3nt	CDR3aa
NA	TRBV5-1	NA	TRBJ1-1	TGCGCCAGCAGCTTGGACATTTCCGGGGAAGGGACTGAAGCTTTCTTT	CASSLDISGEGTEAFF
NA	TRBV29-1	TRBD1	TRBJ1-1	TGCAGCGTGATGCCAGGGACAGGGGATTCCATGAACACTGAAGCTTTCTTT	CSVMPGTGDSMNTEAFF
NA	TRBV18	NA	TRBJ2-3	TGTGCCAGCTCACCACCTAGAGGCACAGATACGCAGTATTTT	CASSPPRGTDTQYF
NA	TRBV7-3	TRBD2	TRBJ2-3	TGTGCCAGCAGCCGAGGACTAGCAAGGGATACGCAGTATTTT	CASSRGLARDTQYF
few	TRBV19	NA	TRBJ2-2	TGTGCCAGTAGACGTCAGGGAAACACCGGGGAGCTGTTTTTT	CASRRQGNTGELFF
few	TRBV3-1/TRBV3-2	NA	TRBJ1-2	TGTGCCAGCAGCCAATGGGCATACGGCTACACCTTC	CASSQWAYGYTF
NA	TRBV3-1/TRBV3-2	TRBD2	TRBJ2-5	TGTGCCAGCAGCCAAGGGGGGGGGAAGACCCAGTACTTC	CASSQGGGKTQYF
few	TRBV10-2	NA	TRBJ1-1	TGCGCCAGCGTGGACACTTTGAACACTGAAGCTTTCTTT	CASVDTLNTEAFF
NA	TRBV9	TRBD1	TRBJ1-1	TGTGCCAGCAGAGCCTACGGGACAGGCACTGAAGCTTTCTTT	CASRAYGTGTEAFF
NA	TRBV6-1	NA	TRBJ2-3	TGTGCCAGCAGTGAAGAACGGTGGACAGCTAGCACAGATACGCAGTATTTT	CASSEERWTASTDTQYF
NA	TRBV7-2	TRBD1	TRBJ1-3	TGTGCCAGCAGCGATACGACAGGGTACGGAAACACCATATATTTT	CASSDTTGYGNTIYF
NA	TRBV19	NA	TRBJ1-6	TGTGCCAGTATGGAGAGATACAATTCACCCCTCCACTTT	CASMERYNSPLHF
NA	TRBV25-1	TRBD1	TRBJ2-1	TGTGCCAGCAGTGACCACTCGGGACAGAGCTACAATGAGCAGTTCTTC	CASSDHSGQSYNEQFF
NA	TRBV11-2	NA	TRBJ1-1	TGTGCCAGCAGCTTTGGAGCGGGGGCAAACACTGAAGCTTTCTTT	CASSFGAGANTEAFF
few	TRBV2	TRBD1	TRBJ1-2	TGTGCCAGGGCAGTACAGGGGGCCGGCTATGGCTACACCTTC	CARAVQGAGYGYTF
few	TRBV4-1	NA	TRBJ1-3	TGCGCCAGCAGCCAAGAACCGTGGACAGAACCTGGAAACACCATATATTTT	CASSQEPWTEPGNTIYF
few	TRBV6-4	NA	TRBJ1-5	TGTGCCAGCAGTCCGGGGGTCTGGCAGCCCCAGCATTTT	CASSPGVWQPQHF
NA	TRBV28	TRBD1	TRBJ1-5	TGTGCCAGCAGTTTGGACAGGGGGAACAATCAGCCCCAGCATTTT	CASSLDRGNNQPQHF
NA	TRBV5-5	NA	TRBJ1-1	TGTGCCAGCAGCTTGGACTGGGCGGGTGACACTGAAGCTTTCTTT	CASSLDWAGDTEAFF
NA	TRBV5-1	TRBD2	TRBJ2-1	TGCGCCAGCAGCGCTAGCGGGGGACACAATGAGCAGTTCTTC	CASSASGGHNEQFF
once	TRBV28	NA	TRBJ2-5	TGTGCCAGTCGAGCCGGGGGAAGGGAGACCCAGTACTTC	CASRAGGRETQYF
NA	TRBV5-1	NA	TRBJ1-2	TGCGCCAGCACCCTCGGGGTTAACTATGGCTACACCTTC	CASTLGVNYGYTF
NA	TRBV9	TRBD1	TRBJ2-1	TGTGCCAGCAGCTACCGGGACAGGGTGTGGAATGAGCAGTTCTTC	CASSYRDRVWNEQFF
NA	TRBV5-3	NA	TRBJ2-2	TGTGCCAGAAGCACCCCGGGACTTACGAACACCGGGGAGCTGTTTTTT	CARSTPGLTNTGELFF
NA	TRBV21-1	NA	TRBJ2-2	TGTGCCAGCAGCAAAGAGCGGGGCGACCGTCAGCAGTCGAACACCGGGGAGCTGTTTTTT	CASSKERGDRQQSNTGELFF
NA	TRBV6-5	NA	TRBJ1-1	TGTGCCAGCAGGAGAGTCCGGACAGAGAACACTGAAGCTTTCTTT	CASRRVRTENTEAFF
NA	TRBV3-1/TRBV3-2	NA	TRBJ1-3	TGTGCCAGCAGCCAAGATATCTCTGGAAACACCATATATTTT	CASSQDISGNTIYF
NA	TRBV15	NA	TRBJ1-2	TGTGCCACCAGCAGAGATATTGGAACTAACTATGGCTACACCTTC	CATSRDIGTNYGYTF
NA	TRBV5-1	TRBD1	TRBJ1-5	TGCGCCAGCAGCTTGGGGCCCGCAGACAGGGCTCAGCCCCAGCATTTT	CASSLGPADRAQPQHF
NA	TRBV11-3	NA	TRBJ2-1	TGTGCCAGCAGCCCCCGGGACATCTCCTACAATGAGCAGTTCTTC	CASSPRDISYNEQFF
NA	TRBV2	TRBD1	TRBJ1-2	TGTGCCAGCAGTGAAGTAGACAGGGGATATGGCTACACCTTC	CASSEVDRGYGYTF
once	TRBV10-3	TRBD1	TRBJ2-1	TGTGCCATCAGTGAGGGACAGGGGAGGGAGCAGTTCTTC	CAISEGQGREQFF
NA	TRBV12-5	NA	TRBJ2-1	TGTGCTAGTGGTTCACCCTACAGTGGGTCATACGAGCAGTTCTTC	CASGSPYSGSYEQFF
NA	TRBV28	TRBD1	TRBJ2-6	TGTGCCAGCAGTTCGACAGGGGCCGGGGCCAACGTCCTGACTTTC	CASSSTGAGANVLTF
NA	TRBV9	NA	TRBJ1-3	TGTGCCAGCAGCGTAAGTGGAACCTCTGGAAACACCATATATTTT	CASSVSGTSGNTIYF
NA	TRBV14	TRBD2	TRBJ2-2	TGTGCCAGCAGCCCAAGGCTAGCGGGGGCGGGGGAGCTGTTTTTT	CASSPRLAGAGELFF
NA	TRBV18	TRBD1	TRBJ1-5	TGTGCCAGCTCACCAACAGGGGGCAATCAGCCCCAGCATTTT	CASSPTGGNQPQHF
NA	TRBV5-6	TRBD1	TRBJ1-3	TGTGCCAGCAGCTTGGTGGGGGACAGGGTCTCTGGAAACACCATATATTTT	CASSLVGDRVSGNTIYF
once	TRBV10-3	NA	TRBJ2-5	TGTGCCATCAGCCGGGTATTCCAAGAGACCCAGTACTTC	CAISRVFQETQYF
NA	TRBV6-5	NA	TRBJ1-5	TGTGCCAGCACCTTCGGTCCCCTGGGGGCGGAACCCCAGCATTTT	CASTFGPLGAEPQHF
once	TRBV10-3	NA	TRBJ2-2	TGTGCCATTCCTGGGGGGAACACCGGGGAGCTGTTTTTT	CAIPGGNTGELFF
once	TRBV7-9	NA	TRBJ2-1	TGTGCCAGCACATATCAAGGAACAGCCAGCTCCTACAATGAGCAGTTCTTC	CASTYQGTASSYNEQFF
NA	TRBV5-5	NA	TRBJ1-5	TGTGCCAGCGCGGGTATTAGCAATCAGCCCCAGCATTTT	CASAGISNQPQHF
NA	TRBV5-6	NA	TRBJ1-5	TGTGCCAGCAGCTTGGAAGGTGTGGGGAATCAGCCCCAGCATTTT	CASSLEGVGNQPQHF
NA	TRBV7-9	NA	TRBJ2-5	TGTGCCAGCAGCTCGACAGCGCGTGGGGAGACCCAGTACTTC	CASSSTARGETQYF
NA	TRBV10-3	TRBD2	TRBJ2-1	TGTGCCATCAACTCGGGCTACGGGGGGGGCAGATACAATGAGCAGTTCTTC	CAINSGYGGGRYNEQFF
NA	TRBV7-3	TRBD2	TRBJ2-1	TGTGCCAGCAGCACAAGGAGCGGGAGTGATAATGAGCAGTTCTTC	CASSTRSGSDNEQFF